These 4 T cell receptor beta chains came from one sample sequenced in a study of T cell clones after liver transplantation. Sequenced by immunoSEQ multiplex PCR; TCRdb stores in-frame clones only, minus some. The repertoire has 15,000 to 20,000 clones, 80% of them found once; the top ten carry around 32%. Material: CD8+ T cells from blood, obtained 48 to 50 months after liver transplant. These receptors were taken from a human patient who received a liver transplant. Some T cells may originate from the graft donor.

The chain couples TRBV1 to TRBJ2-3; the table names TRBD2, a call not compared with the DNA. TRBV1 is tagged as a pseudogene. This CDR3 region has 15 residues. CDR3 amino acids: CTSSSDEGGADTQYF. The CDR3 DNA sequence: TGCACCAGCAGCTCCGATGAAGGCGGGGCAGATACGCAGTATTTT.

This clone appeared once. V and J are TRBV29-1 and TRBJ1-3; the D gene is possibly TRBD1 (5 bases). Trimming stripped 7 bases from V and 4 bases from J, with 20 bases between. The CDR3 is 15 amino acids. CDR1 is SQVTM, CDR2 ANQGSEA, per germline. The CDR3 is CSARTSSSSGNTIYF. Written as DNA, the CDR3 is TGCAGCGCCCGGACATCTTCTTCCTCCGGAAACACCATATATTTT.

The rearrangement uses TRBV4-3 and TRBJ2-2; 15 bases agree with TRBD2. V gave up 0 bases and J gave up 4 bases; unmatched junction bases: 15. This CDR3 has 22 amino acids. Per the germline V gene, CDR1 is LGHNA and CDR2 is YSLEER. This CDR3 reads CASSQDTPLGLAGGSGTGELFF. Here the CDR3 DNA reads TGCGCCAGCAGCCAAGATACCCCCTTGGGACTAGCGGGGGGTAGTGGCACCGGGGAGCTGTTTTTT.

Worth noting for this clone: The same CDR3 also results from other DNA sequences found in this sample. The V and J genes are TRBV7-6 and TRBJ2-1; D is ambiguous. This CDR3 region has 13 residues. Trimming pared 8 bases from V and 4 bases from J, leaving 12 bases between. The germline CDR1 and CDR2 sequences are SGHVS and FNYEAQ. In nucleotides, the CDR3 is TGTGCCAGCTCGCGGACCTCGTACAATGAGCAGTTCTTC. It specifies CASSRTSYNEQFF.